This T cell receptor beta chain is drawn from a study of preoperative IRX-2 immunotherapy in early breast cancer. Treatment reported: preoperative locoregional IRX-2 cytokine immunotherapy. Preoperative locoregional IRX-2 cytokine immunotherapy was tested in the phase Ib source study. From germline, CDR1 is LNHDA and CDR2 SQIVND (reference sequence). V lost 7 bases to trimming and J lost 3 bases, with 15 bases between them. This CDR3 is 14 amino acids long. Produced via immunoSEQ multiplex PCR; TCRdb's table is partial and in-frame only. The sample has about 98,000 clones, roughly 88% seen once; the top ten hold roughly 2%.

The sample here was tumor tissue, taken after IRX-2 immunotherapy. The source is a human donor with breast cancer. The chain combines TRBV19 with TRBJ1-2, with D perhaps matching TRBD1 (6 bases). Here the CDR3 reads CASKQGRADYGYTF. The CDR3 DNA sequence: TGTGCCAGTAAACAGGGCAGGGCAGACTATGGCTACACCTTC. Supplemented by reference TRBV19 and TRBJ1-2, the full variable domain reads DGGITQSPKYLFRKEGQNVTLSCEQNLNHDAMYWYRQDPGQGLRLIYYSQIVNDFQKGDIAEGYSVSREKKESFPLTVTSAQKNPTAFYLCASKQGRADYGYTFGSGTRLTVV.